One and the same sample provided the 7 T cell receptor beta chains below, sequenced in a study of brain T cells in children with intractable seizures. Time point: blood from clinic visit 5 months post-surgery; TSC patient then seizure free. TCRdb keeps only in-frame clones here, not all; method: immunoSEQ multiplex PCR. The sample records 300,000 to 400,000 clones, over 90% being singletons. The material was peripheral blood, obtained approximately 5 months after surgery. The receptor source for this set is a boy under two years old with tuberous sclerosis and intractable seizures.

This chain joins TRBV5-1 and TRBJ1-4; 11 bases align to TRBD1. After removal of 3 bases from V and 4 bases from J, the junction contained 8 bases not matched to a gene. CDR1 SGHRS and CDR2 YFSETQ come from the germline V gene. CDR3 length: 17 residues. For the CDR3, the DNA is TGCGCCAGCAGCTGGAAGGACAGGGGGCGGGTTAATGAAAAACTGTTTTTT. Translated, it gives CASSWKDRGRVNEKLFF.

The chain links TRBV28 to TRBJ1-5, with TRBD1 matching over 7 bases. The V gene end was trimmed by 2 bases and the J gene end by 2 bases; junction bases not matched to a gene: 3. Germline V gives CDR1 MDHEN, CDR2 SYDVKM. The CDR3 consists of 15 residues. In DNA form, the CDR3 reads TGTGCCAGCAGTTTAGACAGGGCGGGCAATCAGCCCCAGCATTTT. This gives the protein CASSLDRAGNQPQHF.

The CDR3 is CASSEGQGIGSPLHF. The DNA for the CDR3 is TGTGCCAGCAGCGAGGGACAGGGCATAGGATCACCCCTCCACTTT. This chain uses TRBV7-9 with TRBJ1-6, with 9 bases that match TRBD1. V gave up 5 bases and J gave up 10 bases; unmatched junction bases: 9. The germline CDR1 and CDR2 sequences are SEHNR and FQNEAQ (reference sequence). The length of the CDR3 is 15 residues.

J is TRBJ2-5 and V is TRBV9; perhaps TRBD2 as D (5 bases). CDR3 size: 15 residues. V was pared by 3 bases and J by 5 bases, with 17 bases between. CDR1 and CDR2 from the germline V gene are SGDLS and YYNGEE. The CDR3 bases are TGTGCCAGCAGCGAGGGAGTAGTCTTAGGGGAGACCCAGTACTTC. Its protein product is CASSEGVVLGETQYF. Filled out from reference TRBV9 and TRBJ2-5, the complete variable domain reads DSGVTQTPKHLITATGQRVTLRCSPRSGDLSVYWYQQSLDQGLQFLIQYYNGEERAKGNILERFSAQQFPDLHSELNLSSLELGDSALYFCASSEGVVLGETQYFGPGTRLLVL.

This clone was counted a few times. For the CDR3, the DNA is TGTGCCAGTAGTTTAACCCCGACAGGGTTGACTGAAGCTTTCTTT. Residues: CASSLTPTGLTEAFF. The genes are TRBV19 and TRBJ1-1; 7 bases fit TRBD1. The junction had 11 bases not matched to a gene; V was cut back by 5 bases and J by 5 bases. The germline CDR1 and CDR2 sequences are LNHDA and SQIVND (reference sequence). CDR3 size: 15 residues.

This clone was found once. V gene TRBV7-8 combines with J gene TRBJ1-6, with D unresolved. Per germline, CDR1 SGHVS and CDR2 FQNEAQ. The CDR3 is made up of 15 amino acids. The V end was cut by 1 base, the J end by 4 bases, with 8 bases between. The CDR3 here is CASSLVVPYNSPLHF. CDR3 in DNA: TGTGCCAGCAGCTTAGTTGTACCATATAATTCACCCCTCCACTTT.

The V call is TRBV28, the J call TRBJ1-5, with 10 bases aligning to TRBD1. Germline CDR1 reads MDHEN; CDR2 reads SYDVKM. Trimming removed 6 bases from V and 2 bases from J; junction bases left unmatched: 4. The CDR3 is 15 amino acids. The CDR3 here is CASRRQGAGNQPQHF. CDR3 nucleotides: TGTGCCAGCAGGAGACAGGGGGCAGGCAATCAGCCCCAGCATTTT.